This T cell receptor beta chain was identified during a study of T-cell reconstitution after alpha-beta-depleted transplantation in children. TCRbeta library preparation incorporated unique molecular identifiers. Each CDR3 protein is one row after TCRdb ran MiXCR on the PCR reads. The data contain 170,000 or so distinct CDR3 sequences, approximately 6.6% of them singletons. Germline CDR1 and CDR2: SGHRS and YFSETQ. The V end was cut by 0 bases, the J end by 4 bases, with 17 bases between. The length of the CDR3 is 17 residues. At least ten counts were recorded for this clonotype. Sequencing was performed on PBMCs from the stem cell graft donor, taken from the stem cell graft. The TCR was taken from a human donor who donated a stem cell graft to a child with Wiskott-Aldrich syndrome. The chain joins TRBV5-1 to TRBJ2-1, with D possibly being TRBD2 (6 bases). This CDR3 reads CASSLASGTEGYNEQFF. The CDR3 region has the DNA TGCGCCAGCAGCTTGGCCTCTGGGACGGAGGGATACAATGAGCAGTTCTTC.